The entry that follows covers one T cell receptor (beta chain) sequence. Grouping used clinical history reported by participants in a survey and questionnaire. Authors' methods: The authors estimated nucleated cell counts from reference gene primer amplification. Some clones are missing from TCRdb's copy, which holds only in-frame ones; the method was immunoSEQ multiplex PCR. That table is the source of V, J and clone size, and D and trimming were worked out from the DNA. The data contain about 210,000 clones, approximately 90% of them singletons. This CDR3 is 17 amino acids long. Trimming stripped 5 bases from V and 0 bases from J, with 17 bases between. In germline, CDR1 is MDHEN, CDR2 SYDVKM. The source of the sample is a study of blood T cell repertoires in COVID-19. Study information: Collection of acute and convalescent COVID-19 samples took place in the United States, Italy and Spain. T cells, B-cell-depleted T cells, or PBMCs provided the cDNA or gDNA that served as material.

The source material was PBMCs or T cells enriched from blood (not recorded which). V and J are TRBV28 and TRBJ1-5, with D unresolved. The sequence derives from a man aged 18 to 29 with acute COVID-19. This chain's CDR3 is CASSPGSRRNSNQPQHF. DNA of the CDR3: TGTGCCAGCAGTCCGGGGTCCCGACGGAATAGCAATCAGCCCCAGCATTTT. The whole variable domain, remainder taken from reference TRBV28 and TRBJ1-5, is DVKVTQSSRYLVKRTGEKVFLECVQDMDHENMFWYRQDPGLGLRLIYFSYDVKMKEKGDIPEGYSVSREKKERFSLILESASTNQTSMYLCASSPGSRRNSNQPQHFGDGTRLSIL.